This T cell receptor (beta chain) comes out of a study of human T cells and chemical hapten exposure. This clonotype was detected only a few times. The time point is: patch test 2, 6 weeks after DPC sensitization. Treatment reported: therapeutic diphenylcyclopropenone sensitization with weekly scalp DPC. The CDR3 extends over 17 amino acids. The germline gives CDR1 SNHLY, CDR2 FYNNEI. Trimming cost V 4 bases and J 0 bases; bases outside gene matches: 6. TCRdb fed the RACE reads into MiXCR, producing one record per CDR3 protein. Among around 130,000 distinct CDR3 sequences listed, 10% to 15% were seen once.

Sequencing was performed on whole blood, taken in connection with sensitization to the hapten diphenylcyclopropenone (DPC). The V gene is TRBV2, the J gene TRBJ2-3; 11 bases map to TRBD2. The clonotype was recovered from a woman between 50 and 59 years old with alopecia areata. Some clones in this sample may be carry-over from other donors' samples. The CDR3 nucleotides are TGTGCCAGCAGTGGATCTCTAGCGGGAGGAAGCACAGATACGCAGTATTTT. This translates into CASSGSLAGGSTDTQYF.